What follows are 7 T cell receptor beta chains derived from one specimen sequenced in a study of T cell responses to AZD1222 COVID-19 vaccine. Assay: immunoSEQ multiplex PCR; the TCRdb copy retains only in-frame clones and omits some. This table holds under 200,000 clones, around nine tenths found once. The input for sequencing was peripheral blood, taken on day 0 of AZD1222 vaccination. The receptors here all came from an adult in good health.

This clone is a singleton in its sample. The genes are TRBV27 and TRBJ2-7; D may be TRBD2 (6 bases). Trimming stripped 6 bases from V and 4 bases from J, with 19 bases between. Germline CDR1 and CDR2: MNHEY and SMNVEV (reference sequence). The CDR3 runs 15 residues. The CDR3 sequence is CASSEGLYEAYEQYF. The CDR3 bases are TGTGCCAGCAGCGAGGGACTCTACGAGGCGTACGAGCAGTACTTC.

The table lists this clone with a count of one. This chain's CDR3 is CASSQDLASGTYEQYF. Written as DNA, the CDR3 is TGTGCCAGCAGCCAAGATTTGGCTAGCGGGACCTACGAGCAGTACTTC. The chain has TRBV4-2 and TRBJ2-7; 9 positions agree with TRBD2. The CDR3 covers 16 residues. CDR1 is LGHNA and CDR2 is YNFKEQ in the germline V gene. The trim removed 0 bases at V and 2 bases at J, leaving 5 bases unmatched.

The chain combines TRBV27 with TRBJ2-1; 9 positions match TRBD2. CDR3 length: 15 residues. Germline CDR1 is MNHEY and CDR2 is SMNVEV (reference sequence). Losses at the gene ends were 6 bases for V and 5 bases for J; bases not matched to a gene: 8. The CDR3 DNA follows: TGTGCCAGCAGCCCTACGACTAGCGGCAACAATGAGCAGTTCTTC. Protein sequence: CASSPTTSGNNEQFF.

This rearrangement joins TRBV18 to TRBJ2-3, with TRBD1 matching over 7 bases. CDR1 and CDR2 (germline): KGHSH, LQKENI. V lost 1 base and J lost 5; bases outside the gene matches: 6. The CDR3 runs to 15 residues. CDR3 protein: CASSPRDRVKDTQYF. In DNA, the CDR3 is TGTGCCAGCTCACCACGAGACAGGGTTAAAGATACGCAGTATTTT.

CDR3 region: CASTPGGSVYEQYF. CDR3 DNA sequence: TGTGCCAGCACCCCGGGGGGGTCGGTCTACGAGCAGTACTTC. The rearrangement uses TRBV28 and TRBJ2-7, with 8 bases that match TRBD2. CDR3 length: 14 amino acids. V lost 7 bases, J lost 3 bases, and 8 bases stayed unmatched. Germline loops: CDR1 MDHEN, CDR2 SYDVKM.

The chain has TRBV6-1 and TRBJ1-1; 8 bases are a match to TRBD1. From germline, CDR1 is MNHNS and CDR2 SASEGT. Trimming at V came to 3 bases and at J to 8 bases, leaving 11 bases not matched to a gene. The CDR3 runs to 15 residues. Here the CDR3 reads CASSDVGQGAREAFF. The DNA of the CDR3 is TGTGCCAGCAGTGACGTGGGGCAGGGGGCCAGGGAAGCTTTCTTT.

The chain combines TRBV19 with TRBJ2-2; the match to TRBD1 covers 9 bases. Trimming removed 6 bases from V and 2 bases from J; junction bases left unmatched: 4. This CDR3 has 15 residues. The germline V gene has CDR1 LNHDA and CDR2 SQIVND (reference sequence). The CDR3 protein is CASSWGQGNTGELFF. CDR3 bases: TGTGCCAGTAGCTGGGGACAGGGTAACACCGGGGAGCTGTTTTTT.